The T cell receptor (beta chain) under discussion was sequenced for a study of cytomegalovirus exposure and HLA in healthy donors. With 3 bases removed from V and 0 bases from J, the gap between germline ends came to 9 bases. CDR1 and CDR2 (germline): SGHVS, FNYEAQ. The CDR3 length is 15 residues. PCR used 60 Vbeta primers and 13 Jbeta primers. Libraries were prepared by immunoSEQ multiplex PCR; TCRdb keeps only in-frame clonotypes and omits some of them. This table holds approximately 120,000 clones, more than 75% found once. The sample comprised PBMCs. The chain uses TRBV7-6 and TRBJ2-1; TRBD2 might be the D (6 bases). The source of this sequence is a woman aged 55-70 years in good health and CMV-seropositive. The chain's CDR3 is CASSFSGNSYNEQFF. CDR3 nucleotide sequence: TGTGCCAGCAGCTTTAGCGGAAACTCCTACAATGAGCAGTTCTTC.